Listed here are 19 T cell receptor beta chains from one sample, sequenced in a study of beta chain features in type 1 diabetes. General study findings and limits: Type 1 diabetes patients had TCRB CDR3s that were shorter (moderately but significantly so) in all four CD4+ subsets.

Expressed TCRB transcripts were sequenced because the entire RNA isolate underwent reverse transcription. The assay was immunoSEQ multiplex PCR, and TCRdb's table has in-frame clones only and misses some. The sample holds about 700,000 clones; 10% to 15% are singletons and the top ten take 0.022%. Their antigen targets remain unknown. Specimen: naive CD4+ T cells from blood. These TCRs come from a man younger than 30 with type 1 diabetes.

Only a few counts were recorded for this clone. Written as DNA, the CDR3 is TGTGCCAGCAGCTTAAGGGGAGGAACTGAAGCTTTCTTT. Translating gives CASSLRGGTEAFF. The genes are TRBV7-6 and TRBJ1-1, with D tentatively TRBD1 (5 bases). Trimming left V 2 bases short and J 5 bases short, with 9 bases between. The CDR3 is 13 amino acids. The germline CDR1 and CDR2 sequences are SGHVS and FNYEAQ.

This clone was recorded a few times. This chain uses TRBV28 with TRBJ1-1; 7 nucleotides match TRBD1. Germline V gene lookup returns CDR1 MDHEN and CDR2 SYDVKM. The CDR3 is 14 amino acids. Unmatched junction bases numbered 10, after V lost 5 bases and J lost 7 bases. The CDR3 DNA is TGTGCCAGCAGTCCCCCTGACAGGGACGGTGAAGCTTTCTTT. It translates to CASSPPDRDGEAFF.

The genes are TRBV30 and TRBJ2-5; 8 positions agree with TRBD1. V gave up 2 bases and J gave up 2 bases; unmatched junction bases: 4. Germline values: CDR1 GTSNPN, CDR2 SVGIG (reference sequence). The CDR3 is 14 residues long. The DNA of the CDR3 is TGTGCCTGGAGTATCCGACAGGGGCAAGAGACCCAGTACTTC. It translates to CAWSIRQGQETQYF.

This clone was counted a few times. The chain is built from TRBV11-2 and TRBJ2-3; 10 nucleotides line up with TRBD2. The CDR3 consists of 15 residues. Germline CDR1 reads SGHAT; CDR2 reads FQNNGV. J lost 4 bases, V lost 6 bases, and 7 bases had no gene match. Here the CDR3 reads CASRRLAGGADTQYF. The CDR3 nucleotides are TGTGCCAGCAGACGACTAGCGGGTGGGGCAGATACGCAGTATTTT.

J is TRBJ1-1 and V is TRBV29-1; D unresolved. This CDR3 comprises 13 residues. Germline V gene data show CDR1 as SQVTM and CDR2 as ANQGSEA. The V end lost 1 base, the J end lost 3 bases, and 9 bases lay between the germline ends. CDR3 sequence: CSVEGLGYTEAFF. The DNA of the CDR3 is TGCAGCGTTGAAGGGCTGGGGTACACTGAAGCTTTCTTT.

This clone was counted only a few times. The chain links TRBV2 to TRBJ1-5; TRBD1 agrees at 8 bases. Germline V gene lookup returns CDR1 SNHLY and CDR2 FYNNEI. J lost 6 bases, V lost 4 bases, and 8 bases had no gene match. This CDR3 has 15 residues. CDR3 residues: CASSVDRGSGQPQHF. For the CDR3, the DNA is TGTGCCAGCAGTGTAGACAGGGGTTCGGGTCAGCCCCAGCATTTT.

This chain's CDR3 is CASSLLLGSYNEQFF. CDR3 nucleotide sequence: TGTGCCAGCAGCTTACTCCTAGGGTCTTACAATGAGCAGTTCTTC. This rearrangement joins TRBV7-6 to TRBJ2-1; unclear D gene. Deletions cut 2 bases from V and 4 bases from J, with 12 bases between. This CDR3 comprises 15 residues. Germline V gene lookup returns CDR1 SGHVS and CDR2 FNYEAQ.

The gene calls are TRBV7-2 and TRBJ1-5; D unclear. Per the germline V gene, CDR1 is SGHTA and CDR2 is FQGNSA. The CDR3 totals 15 residues. Trimming shortened V by 5 bases and J by 1 base, and 12 bases separated the two germline ends. CDR3: CASSPQSRSNQPQHF. As DNA, the CDR3 is TGTGCCAGCAGCCCACAGAGCAGGAGCAATCAGCCCCAGCATTTT.

A few counts support this clone. The chain is built from TRBV30 and TRBJ2-7; no clear D. CDR1 and CDR2 from the germline V gene are GTSNPN and SVGIG (reference sequence). V lost 4 bases to trimming and J lost 5 bases, with 0 bases between them. The CDR3 sequence is 8 residues long. CDR3 coding DNA: TGTGCCTGGAACGAGCAGTACTTC. The encoded protein is CAWNEQYF.

The gene calls are TRBV4-1 and TRBJ2-7; D uncertain. This CDR3 region has 15 residues. Trimming pared 4 bases from V and 0 bases from J, leaving 13 bases between. Germline V gene lookup returns CDR1 MGHRA and CDR2 YSYEKL. The CDR3 nucleotides read TGCGCCAGCAGCCCAACGGGCGGCACCTCCTACGAGCAGTACTTC. This gives the protein CASSPTGGTSYEQYF.

This clone has just a few counts. The CDR3 reads CSVDGGQDTQYF. CDR3 DNA: TGCAGCGTTGATGGGGGGCAGGATACGCAGTATTTT. This chain uses TRBV29-1 with TRBJ2-3; tentatively, D is TRBD1 or TRBD2 (6 bases each). Germline V gene data show CDR1 as SQVTM and CDR2 as ANQGSEA. The CDR3 contains 12 residues. Trimming took off 3 bases at V and 6 bases at J, with 10 bases between the two ends.

The chain employs TRBV6-5 and TRBJ2-7; D tentatively reads TRBD1 or TRBD2 (5 bases each). V shed 6 bases and J shed 2 bases, with 17 bases lying between them. The CDR3 runs to 15 residues. The germline V gene encodes CDR1 MNHEY and CDR2 SVGAGI. CDR3 in amino acids: CASSPEAGFAYEQYF. For the CDR3, the DNA is TGTGCCAGCAGCCCGGAGGCAGGGTTCGCCTACGAGCAGTACTTC.

The V call is TRBV25-1, the J call TRBJ2-2; D tentatively reads TRBD1 or TRBD2 (6 bases each). Trimming left V 4 bases short and J 4 bases short, with 13 bases between. The CDR3 contains 15 residues. CDR1 and CDR2 from the germline V gene are MGHDK and SYGVNS. The CDR3 nucleotides read TGTGCCAGCAGTGGTCTGGGGGGCGTCACCGGGGAGCTGTTTTTT. This codes for CASSGLGGVTGELFF.

This rearrangement joins TRBV28 to TRBJ2-3, with D unclear. Germline V gene data show CDR1 as MDHEN and CDR2 as SYDVKM. This CDR3 is built from 12 residues. Trimming cost V 2 bases and J 11 bases, with 11 bases left between them. This chain's CDR3 is CASSLPKKLQYF. CDR3 in DNA: TGTGCCAGCAGTTTACCGAAGAAGTTGCAGTATTTT.

This clone was picked up a small number of times. The chain has TRBV7-2 and TRBJ2-7; D may be TRBD1 (6 bases). V gave up 5 bases and J gave up 1 base, with 18 bases separating them. Germline loops: CDR1 SGHTA, CDR2 FQGNSA. The length of the CDR3 is 16 residues. The CDR3 spells CASSLNLRDKSYEQYF. CDR3 coding DNA: TGTGCCAGCAGCCTCAACCTCCGGGACAAATCCTACGAGCAGTACTTC. The entire variable domain, with the rest obtained from reference TRBV7-2 and TRBJ2-7, is as follows: GAGVSQSPSNKVTEKGKDVELRCDPISGHTALYWYRQSLGQGLEFLIYFQGNSAPDKSGLPSDRFSAERTGGSVSTLTIQRTQQEDSAVYLCASSLNLRDKSYEQYFGPGTRLTVT.

On this clone: Other nucleotide sequences in the sample specify the same CDR3. The CDR3 loop reads CASSYGTGLTDTQYF. The CDR3 DNA reads TGTGCCAGCAGTTACGGGACAGGCCTTACAGATACGCAGTATTTT. J is TRBJ2-3 and V is TRBV6-5; TRBD1 matches at 8 bases. Germline V gene lookup returns CDR1 MNHEY and CDR2 SVGAGI. V shed 2 bases, J shed 3 bases, and the junction held 4 bases outside the gene matches. There are 15 residues in the CDR3.

This clone was found a few times. J is TRBJ2-1 and V is TRBV7-2; no reliable D call. Germline-derived CDR1 and CDR2 are SGHTA and FQGNSA. Trimming cost V 1 base and J 0 bases, with 10 bases left between them. This CDR3 is built from 16 residues. The CDR3 loop is CASSLGRWSSYNEQFF. CDR3 DNA: TGTGCCAGCAGCTTAGGGCGGTGGAGCTCCTACAATGAGCAGTTCTTC.

For this clone: This CDR3 is also generated by other DNA sequences in the sample. The chain is built from TRBV2 and TRBJ1-2; TRBD1 matches at 11 bases. The V gene end was trimmed by 8 bases and the J gene end by 2 bases; junction bases not matched to a gene: 4. The CDR3 has 14 amino acids. CDR1 and CDR2 (germline): SNHLY, FYNNEI. CDR3 region: CASSGQGANYGYTF. In DNA form, the CDR3 reads TGTGCCAGCTCAGGACAGGGGGCAAACTATGGCTACACCTTC.

Only a few counts were recorded for this clone. V is TRBV9 and J is TRBJ1-2; D unresolved. Per germline, CDR1 SGDLS and CDR2 YYNGEE. The length of the CDR3 is 11 residues. V lost 8 bases and J 0 bases, leaving 5 bases between the germline ends. The CDR3 here is CASAANYGYTF. The DNA of the CDR3 is TGTGCCAGTGCAGCTAACTATGGCTACACCTTC.